The 18 T cell receptor beta chains listed next were all sequenced from one sample in a study of blood T cell repertoires in COVID-19. The table came from immunoSEQ multiplex PCR; TCRdb's copy has only in-frame clones and leaves some out. The table shows roughly 250,000 clones, with approximately 84% occurring only once. Sequenced: peripheral blood. The source of these receptors is a person aged 70 to 85 with COVID-19, enrolled during active disease.

This clone appeared a single time. The V gene is TRBV19, the J gene TRBJ2-7; a possible D gene is TRBD1 (5 bases). The CDR3 runs to 13 residues. Looked up from germline, CDR1 is LNHDA and CDR2 is SQIVND (reference sequence). Trimming removed 4 bases at V and 2 bases at J, with 9 bases between. CDR3 sequence: CASSNVGAYEQYF. The CDR3 DNA follows: TGTGCCAGTAGTAACGTAGGGGCCTACGAGCAGTACTTC.

The chain combines TRBV10-3 with TRBJ2-7; 9 bases fit TRBD1. V was pared by 4 bases and J by 7 bases, with 5 bases of the junction left unmatched. Germline CDR1 and CDR2: ENHRY and SYGVKD. The CDR3 extends over 13 amino acids. DNA of the CDR3: TGTGCCATCAGTGGGACAGGGGCCCAGGAGCAGTACTTC. Translating it yields CAISGTGAQEQYF.

In nucleotides, the CDR3 is TGTGCCAGCAGTTCCCCAGGGGGCCCCAATCAGCCCCAGCATTTT. Amino acid sequence: CASSSPGGPNQPQHF. The chain joins TRBV28 to TRBJ1-5; the match to TRBD1 covers 8 bases. The trim removed 4 bases at V and 3 bases at J, leaving 5 bases unmatched. In germline, CDR1 is MDHEN, CDR2 SYDVKM. The CDR3 covers 15 residues.

In the case of this clone: The sample holds other DNA sequences that translate to the same CDR3. The V and J genes are TRBV19 and TRBJ1-5, with D unclear. Trimming took 3 bases from V and 2 from J, leaving 8 bases between them. The CDR3 length is 14 residues. Per germline, CDR1 LNHDA and CDR2 SQIVND (reference sequence). CDR3 residues: CASSITGGNQPQHF. CDR3 bases: TGTGCCAGTAGTATCACTGGAGGCAATCAGCCCCAGCATTTT.

The V call is TRBV19, the J call TRBJ2-2; 8 nucleotides line up with TRBD2. The CDR3 is 14 amino acids. The V gene's germline CDR1 is LNHDA and CDR2 SQIVND (reference sequence). Losses at the gene ends were 7 bases for V and 5 bases for J; bases not matched to a gene: 6. CDR3 nucleotide sequence: TGTGCCAGTACAGCGACTAGCGCAACCGGGGAGCTGTTTTTT. Translating it yields CASTATSATGELFF.

The rearrangement links TRBV18 to TRBJ2-7; 8 bases are shared with TRBD1. Germline trimming cut 3 bases from V and 6 bases from J; bases unmatched to any gene: 7. CDR3 length: 14 residues. CDR1 is KGHSH and CDR2 is LQKENI in the germline V gene. CDR3 loop: CASSPRQQGGEQYF. In DNA, the CDR3 is TGTGCCAGCTCACCGCGTCAACAGGGGGGCGAGCAGTACTTC. Filled out from reference TRBV18 and TRBJ2-7, the complete variable domain reads NAGVMQNPRHLVRRRGQEARLRCSPMKGHSHVYWYRQLPEEGLKFMVYLQKENIIDESGMPKERFSAEFPKEGPSILRIQQVVRGDSAAYFCASSPRQQGGEQYFGPGTRLTVT.

The rearrangement joins TRBV6-5 to TRBJ1-2, with D possibly TRBD1 on 6 matching bases. There are 15 residues in the CDR3. V was pared by 6 bases and J by 0 bases, with 14 bases between. Germline CDR1 reads MNHEY; CDR2 reads SVGAGI. In DNA form, the CDR3 reads TGTGCCAGCAGGGTCCGGGACACGGCTAACTATGGCTACACCTTC. This gives the protein CASRVRDTANYGYTF.

The chain carries TRBV11-2 and TRBJ2-5; 12 nucleotides line up with TRBD2. The V gene's germline CDR1 is SGHAT and CDR2 FQNNGV. The CDR3 runs 18 residues. V shed 1 base and J 4 bases; nucleotides not matched to a gene: 10. The chain's CDR3 is CASSLGILAGGLGETQYF. As DNA, the CDR3 is TGTGCCAGCAGCTTAGGAATCCTAGCGGGAGGGCTAGGAGAGACCCAGTACTTC.

This clone was counted a few times. The chain employs TRBV5-1 and TRBJ2-5, with D possibly matching TRBD2 (7 bases). Germline-derived CDR1 and CDR2 are SGHRS and YFSETQ. The ends were cut back, 5 bases at V and 4 bases at J, with 18 bases in the middle. The CDR3 sequence is 15 residues long. CDR3 coding DNA: TGCGCCAGCAGGGGGGGGGCTTCAGGGACAGAGACCCAGTACTTC. It yields the protein CASRGGASGTETQYF. Supplemented by reference TRBV5-1 and TRBJ2-5, the full variable domain reads KAGVTQTPRYLIKTRGQQVTLSCSPISGHRSVSWYQQTPGQGLQFLFEYFSETQRNKGNFPGRFSGRQFSNSRSEMNVSTLELGDSALYLCASRGGASGTETQYFGPGTRLLVL.

The rearrangement links TRBV24-1 to TRBJ2-5; 15 positions match TRBD2. CDR1 and CDR2 (germline): KGHDR, SFDVKD. The J segment lost 1 base and the V segment lost 2 bases, leaving 4 bases of the junction unmatched. The CDR3 runs to 18 residues. CDR3 in amino acids: CATSDWGTSGRPQETQYF. In nucleotides, the CDR3 is TGTGCCACCAGTGATTGGGGGACTAGCGGGAGGCCCCAAGAGACCCAGTACTTC.

The chain carries TRBV30 and TRBJ1-2; D uncertain. The CDR3 has 14 amino acids. From germline, CDR1 is GTSNPN and CDR2 SVGIG (reference sequence). The germline V and J ends were trimmed by 2 bases and 7 bases, with 17 bases remaining between them. CDR3 residues: CAWSQEAAEGGYTF. CDR3 sequence (DNA): TGTGCCTGGAGTCAGGAGGCCGCTGAGGGTGGCTACACCTTC.

This clone was found once. V usage is TRBV3-1 (or the pseudogene TRBV3-2) and J usage is TRBJ2-2; TRBD2 matches 14 bases. V trimming: 3 bases; J trimming: 6 bases; junction bases outside the gene matches: 3. The germline CDR1 and CDR2 sequences are LGHDT and YNNKEL (reference sequence). The CDR3 runs 16 residues. In nucleotides, the CDR3 is TGTGCCAGCAGCCATAGACTAGCGGGGGGGCCCGGGGAGCTGTTTTTT. Amino acids: CASSHRLAGGPGELFF.

This chain connects TRBV7-9 to TRBJ1-4; 7 bases are shared with TRBD1. Trimming at V came to 3 bases and at J to 7 bases, leaving 5 bases not matched to a gene. In germline, CDR1 is SEHNR, CDR2 FQNEAQ (reference sequence). The CDR3 totals 14 residues. CDR3 nucleotide sequence: TGTGCCAGCAGCTTTGGACAGGCGGCTGAAAAACTGTTTTTT. It specifies CASSFGQAAEKLFF.

The chain has TRBV28 and TRBJ1-2, with 8 bases lining up with TRBD1. This CDR3 comprises 15 residues. The V and J ends lost 3 bases and 4 bases, in that order; junction bases with no gene match: 7. Germline V gives CDR1 MDHEN, CDR2 SYDVKM. CDR3 loop: CASSFSTGGIYGYTF. CDR3 nucleotides: TGTGCCAGCAGTTTCTCTACAGGGGGAATCTATGGCTACACCTTC.

The chain links TRBV5-4 to TRBJ2-5; 11 nucleotides align to TRBD1. CDR1 SGHNT and CDR2 YYREEE come from the germline V gene (reference sequence). The CDR3 is 15 amino acids. V was clipped by 3 bases and J by 4 bases; unmatched bases: 5. The DNA for the CDR3 is TGTGCCAGCAGCTCAGGACAGGGGGCAGGAGAGACCCAGTACTTC. It encodes CASSSGQGAGETQYF.

The chain couples TRBV16 to TRBJ2-7; D uncertain. CDR1 is KGHSY and CDR2 is FQNENV in the germline V gene. The CDR3 length is 13 residues. V was shortened by 4 bases and J by 0 bases, with 7 bases between the two germline ends. In nucleotides, the CDR3 is TGTGCCAGCAGCCTGACGGGCTCCTACGAGCAGTACTTC. It yields the protein CASSLTGSYEQYF.

The chain combines TRBV9 with TRBJ1-6, with a possible D match to TRBD1 (5 bases). Germline V gene sequence: CDR1 SGDLS, CDR2 YYNGEE. V dropped 4 bases and J dropped 5 bases, with 7 bases sitting between them. The CDR3 is 13 residues long. CDR3 residues: CASSLTDNSPLHF. Here the CDR3 DNA reads TGTGCCAGCAGCCTGACAGATAATTCACCCCTCCACTTT.

The chain links TRBV7-2 to TRBJ2-5, with D possibly being TRBD2 (6 bases). CDR1 and CDR2 from the germline V gene are SGHTA and FQGNSA. Trimming took off 4 bases at V and 3 bases at J, with 12 bases between the two ends. This CDR3 region has 14 residues. The CDR3 spells CASSWQTGEETQYF. The CDR3 bases are TGTGCCAGCAGCTGGCAGACGGGGGAAGAGACCCAGTACTTC.